This TCR beta chain was recorded in a study of blood T cell repertoires in COVID-19. Study as a whole: The origin of the acute and convalescent COVID-19 samples was the United States, Italy and Spain. Nucleic acid was either cDNA or gDNA, and it came from T cells, B-cell-depleted T cells, or PBMCs.

Regarding this clone: The same CDR3 arises from other DNA sequences in this sample as well.

V was trimmed by 7 bases and J by 7 bases, leaving 11 bases between them. The CDR3 spans 12 residues. Source study methods: Estimates of nucleated cell counts were drawn from the amplification of reference gene primers. Sequencing was performed with immunoSEQ multiplex PCR; in TCRdb, only in-frame clones are kept and a portion is missing. The D gene and trimming were derived from the DNA, and the V and J assignments and clone size from that table. The table records under 250,000 clones, roughly 84% of them present only once. This receptor was identified in a man between 35 and 55 years old with acute or convalescent COVID-19. J is TRBJ2-1 and V is TRBV12-3 or TRBV12-4; D is ambiguous. The sample consisted of peripheral blood. CDR3 sequence: CASTPPGNEQFF. The CDR3 bases are TGTGCCAGCACCCCACCCGGTAATGAGCAGTTCTTC.